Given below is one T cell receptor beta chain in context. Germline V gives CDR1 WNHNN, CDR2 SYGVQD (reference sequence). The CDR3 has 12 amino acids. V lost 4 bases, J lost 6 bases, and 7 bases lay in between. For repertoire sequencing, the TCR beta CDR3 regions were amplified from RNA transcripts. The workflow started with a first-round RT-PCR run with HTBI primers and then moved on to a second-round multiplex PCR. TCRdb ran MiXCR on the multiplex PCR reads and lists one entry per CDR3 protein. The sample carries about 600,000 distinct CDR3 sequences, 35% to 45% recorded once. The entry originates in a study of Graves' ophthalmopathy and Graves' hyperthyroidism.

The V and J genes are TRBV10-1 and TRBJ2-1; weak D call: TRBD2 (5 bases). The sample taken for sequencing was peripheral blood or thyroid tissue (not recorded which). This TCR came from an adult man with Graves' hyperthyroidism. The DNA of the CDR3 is TGCGCCAGCAGTGGAACTAGCAATGAGCAGTTCTTC. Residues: CASSGTSNEQFF.